Many counts were recorded for the clone carrying this T cell receptor (beta chain). The antigen is not known. The data were taken from a study of T cells after yellow fever vaccination. One entry per CDR3 protein results from TCRdb running MiXCR on the 5' RACE reads. This table holds more than 90,000 distinct CDR3 sequences, roughly 7.2% found once. Study observations and caveats: A small proportion of clonotypes was detected in both the CD4 and CD8 compartments. Reappearance after the booster was observed for most primary-vaccination clones (about 95% CD4, about 91% CD8).

V dropped 4 bases and J dropped 2 bases, with 15 bases sitting between them. The CDR3 extends over 15 amino acids. From germline, CDR1 is DFQATT and CDR2 SNEGSKA (reference sequence). This chain joins TRBV20-1 and TRBJ1-3; tentatively, D is TRBD1 (5 bases). The sequence came from a man younger than 35 who received the YFV17D yellow fever vaccine. This sample comprised CD4+ T cells sorted from PBMCs, obtained roughly 46 days after the first yellow fever vaccination. CDR3 in DNA: TGCAGTGCTACGGACATCGAATTTACTGGAAACACCATATATTTT. Its protein is CSATDIEFTGNTIYF.